A selection of T cell receptor beta chains follows, all from one sample in a study of T cell responses to AZD1222 COVID-19 vaccine. Clones were sequenced by immunoSEQ multiplex PCR, and TCRdb holds only the in-frame ones, with some missing. The table lists 150,000 to 200,000 clones, just over 90% of them singletons. Source: peripheral blood, taken on day 0 of AZD1222 vaccination. Source of these receptors: an adult in good health. CDR3s leave out the opening cysteine and the closing phenylalanine or tryptophan. The D gene is left open where the match is weak.

V: TRBV3-1/TRBV3-2; D: TRBD2; J: TRBJ2-7; CDR3: ASSQEGDYPNYEQY
V: TRBV6-5; D: TRBD1; J: TRBJ1-3; CDR3: ASSRTGPGNTIY
V: TRBV19; D: TRBD1; J: TRBJ2-3; CDR3: ASSLDRGRADTQY
V: TRBV12-3/TRBV12-4; D: NA; J: TRBJ2-2; CDR3: ASSFGTPGELF
V: TRBV10-2; D: NA; J: TRBJ2-7; CDR3: ASHQSYEQY
V: TRBV10-3; D: NA; J: TRBJ2-7; CDR3: ASGRGGDEQY
V: TRBV18; D: NA; J: TRBJ2-2; CDR3: ASSPRGLNTGELF
V: TRBV5-1; D: TRBD1; J: TRBJ1-1; CDR3: ASLSGTGGAGTEAF
V: TRBV15; D: NA; J: TRBJ1-4; CDR3: ATSRDLRRPNEKLF
V: TRBV7-7; D: TRBD1; J: TRBJ2-7; CDR3: ASSLAGTVSEQY
V: TRBV14; D: TRBD1; J: TRBJ2-7; CDR3: ASSRGQGSSYEQY
V: TRBV5-4; D: NA; J: TRBJ1-4; CDR3: ASSFFPPVNSNEKLF
V: TRBV18; D: TRBD1; J: TRBJ1-3; CDR3: ASSPTRTGSGNTIY
V: TRBV4-1; D: NA; J: TRBJ1-1; CDR3: ASSQADLNTEAF
V: TRBV10-1; D: NA; J: TRBJ1-5; CDR3: ASRPPWEMKPQH
V: TRBV2; D: TRBD1; J: TRBJ1-1; CDR3: ASSGQGAVTTEAF
V: TRBV29-1; D: TRBD1; J: TRBJ2-7; CDR3: SVTGTGISYEQY
V: TRBV7-9; D: NA; J: TRBJ2-3; CDR3: ASSLRGEDTQY
V: TRBV7-9; D: NA; J: TRBJ2-5; CDR3: ASSLRAGETQY
V: TRBV10-3; D: NA; J: TRBJ1-1; CDR3: ATSGRANTEAF
V: TRBV6-5; D: TRBD1; J: TRBJ2-5; CDR3: ATAGTGGETQY
V: TRBV9; D: NA; J: TRBJ1-3; CDR3: ASSLTGGLSSGNTIY
V: TRBV29-1; D: NA; J: TRBJ2-3; CDR3: SVDAGTDTQY
V: TRBV19; D: TRBD1; J: TRBJ1-5; CDR3: ASAGTGYLGNQPQH
V: TRBV19; D: NA; J: TRBJ1-5; CDR3: ASNSREIRQPQH
V: TRBV6-8; D: NA; J: TRBJ2-5; CDR3: ASSCHHGETQY
V: TRBV7-9; D: TRBD1; J: TRBJ1-2; CDR3: ASSLLQGAEGYT
V: TRBV28; D: NA; J: TRBJ1-1; CDR3: ASVWAVGTEAF
V: TRBV15; D: NA; J: TRBJ1-3; CDR3: ATSRDRGNTIY
V: TRBV7-8; D: NA; J: TRBJ1-5; CDR3: ASSLVVTEVNQPQH
V: TRBV6-1; D: NA; J: TRBJ2-3; CDR3: ASSDDGANTDTQY
V: TRBV7-2; D: TRBD2; J: TRBJ2-1; CDR3: ASSLSLAGGEQF
V: TRBV15; D: TRBD1; J: TRBJ1-5; CDR3: ATRRGTGDNQPQH
V: TRBV11-1; D: TRBD1; J: TRBJ2-2; CDR3: ASSPPGQGAGELF
V: TRBV5-6; D: NA; J: TRBJ1-1; CDR3: ASSLTGNTEAF
V: TRBV5-4; D: NA; J: TRBJ2-2; CDR3: ASSLGTATGELF
V: TRBV29-1; D: NA; J: TRBJ2-5; CDR3: SVAGGAQETQY
V: TRBV12-5; D: NA; J: TRBJ2-1; CDR3: ASGAPGEGAYNEQF
V: TRBV6-5; D: NA; J: TRBJ2-2; CDR3: ASNRLRAGELF
V: TRBV15; D: NA; J: TRBJ2-2; CDR3: ATSRERSGAGELF
V: TRBV11-2; D: TRBD1; J: TRBJ1-2; CDR3: ASSLSGQGGYT
V: TRBV6-5; D: TRBD1; J: TRBJ1-2; CDR3: ASHNQGAYGYT
V: TRBV19; D: TRBD1; J: TRBJ1-1; CDR3: ASSIGRGLVTEAF
V: TRBV6-5; D: NA; J: TRBJ1-3; CDR3: ASRRQSGNTIY
V: TRBV29-1; D: NA; J: TRBJ2-3; CDR3: SARMNTDTQY
V: TRBV10-3; D: NA; J: TRBJ1-1; CDR3: AIRVGQSAF
V: TRBV4-2; D: NA; J: TRBJ1-1; CDR3: ASSPDRVNTEAF
V: TRBV5-5; D: TRBD1; J: TRBJ2-1; CDR3: ASSLPGQVSLEQF
V: TRBV7-2; D: TRBD2; J: TRBJ2-5; CDR3: ASSFGLAGGVRETQY
V: TRBV27; D: NA; J: TRBJ1-1; CDR3: ASSSTGYYTEAF
V: TRBV19; D: TRBD1; J: TRBJ1-5; CDR3: ASSPQGAETNQPQH
V: TRBV7-9; D: TRBD2; J: TRBJ2-5; CDR3: ASSRLADQETQY
V: TRBV19; D: TRBD2; J: TRBJ2-7; CDR3: ASSGGGRAFHEQY
V: TRBV11-2; D: NA; J: TRBJ1-1; CDR3: ASSSSTVNTEAF
V: TRBV7-9; D: NA; J: TRBJ2-7; CDR3: ASIRGGGDYEQY